Listed below are T cell receptor beta chains from one sample, sequenced in a study of cytomegalovirus exposure and HLA in healthy donors. The repertoire was sequenced with immunoSEQ multiplex PCR; TCRdb's copy has only in-frame clones and lacks some. The table has 120,000 or so clones, roughly four fifths seen once. Sequenced material: PBMCs. The receptors were sampled from a man between 18 and 29 years old in good health and CMV-seronegative. The CDR3 runs from the conserved cysteine through the conserved F or W. The order of the fields is D gene, clone size, J gene, V gene, CDR3 protein, CDR3 DNA. D genes are given only for firm matches. Clone sizes are given selectively: once, few, many, or a class where the clone is expanded.

>-|-|TRBJ1-2|TRBV15
CATSSLSEGAEGYTF
TGTGCCACCAGCAGCCTCTCAGAGGGCGCGGAGGGCTACACCTTC
>-|-|TRBJ2-6|TRBV19
CASTISGANVLTF
TGTGCCAGTACAATCTCTGGGGCCAACGTCCTGACTTTC
>TRBD2|once|TRBJ2-1|TRBV27
CASKLAGALNEQFF
TGTGCCAGCAAACTAGCGGGGGCCCTAAATGAGCAGTTCTTC
>TRBD2|-|TRBJ2-3|TRBV5-1
CASSLGSGGSTDTQYF
TGCGCCAGCAGCTTGGGCAGCGGGGGAAGCACAGATACGCAGTATTTT
>-|-|TRBJ2-3|TRBV5-1
CASSFEGSDTQYF
TGCGCCAGCAGCTTTGAGGGATCAGATACGCAGTATTTT
>-|-|TRBJ2-1|TRBV19
CASKSQSYNEQFF
TGTGCCAGTAAGTCTCAGTCCTACAATGAGCAGTTCTTC
>TRBD1|few|TRBJ1-1|TRBV5-6
CASSIGQGRNTEAFF
TGTGCCAGCAGCATCGGACAGGGGAGGAACACTGAAGCTTTCTTT
>TRBD1|-|TRBJ1-2|TRBV5-4
CASSLDRGQNGYTF
TGTGCCAGCAGCCTCGACAGGGGGCAGAATGGCTACACCTTC
>TRBD1|-|TRBJ1-2|TRBV19
CASTLTGGCGYTF
TGTGCCAGTACCCTGACAGGGGGCTGTGGCTACACCTTC
>-|-|TRBJ2-1|TRBV9
CASSVAAGSYNEQFF
TGTGCCAGCAGCGTAGCTGCGGGCTCCTACAATGAGCAGTTCTTC
>TRBD1|-|TRBJ1-2|TRBV10-3
CAISLGQGEGYTF
TGTGCCATCAGCCTGGGACAGGGGGAGGGCTACACCTTC
>TRBD2|-|TRBJ2-5|TRBV7-8
CASSSPGLVQETQYF
TGTGCCAGCAGTTCTCCGGGACTAGTCCAAGAGACCCAGTACTTC
>-|-|TRBJ2-6|TRBV27
CASSFRTHSSGANVLTF
TGTGCCAGCAGTTTTAGGACACATAGCTCTGGGGCCAACGTCCTGACTTTC
>TRBD1|-|TRBJ1-3|TRBV12-5
CASGPTPGGAGGNTIYF
TGTGCTAGTGGTCCGACCCCAGGGGGCGCGGGCGGAAACACCATATATTTT
>TRBD1|once|TRBJ2-1|TRBV7-8
CASSIRQGAYNEQFF
TGTGCCAGCAGCATTCGACAGGGGGCCTACAATGAGCAGTTCTTC
>TRBD1|-|TRBJ1-5|TRBV6-5
CASSSHRGLSNQPQHF
TGTGCCAGCAGTTCGCACAGGGGGCTGAGCAATCAGCCCCAGCATTTT
>-|-|TRBJ2-7|TRBV5-6
CASSPSVLSYEQYF
TGTGCCAGCAGCCCCAGCGTACTCTCCTACGAGCAGTACTTC
>-|-|TRBJ2-7|TRBV13
CASSPGFQISYEQYF
TGTGCCAGCAGCCCGGGATTTCAGATCTCCTACGAGCAGTACTTC
>TRBD1|-|TRBJ1-4|TRBV12-5
CASGLVLGQGMGEKLFF
TGTGCTAGTGGTTTGGTACTCGGACAGGGAATGGGTGAAAAACTGTTTTTT
>-|-|TRBJ2-7|TRBV7-2
CASSLGPREQYF
TGTGCCAGCAGTCTGGGGCCCCGCGAGCAGTACTTC
>-|-|TRBJ2-1|TRBV7-6
CASSLTGGSNEQFF
TGTGCCAGCAGCTTGACAGGAGGTAGCAATGAGCAGTTCTTC
>TRBD1|-|TRBJ2-1|TRBV7-3
CASSLTAGTGGNEQFF
TGTGCCAGCAGCTTAACGGCAGGGACAGGGGGGAATGAGCAGTTCTTC
>-|-|TRBJ2-7|TRBV6-5
CASSRVVSYEQYF
TGTGCCAGCTCGAGGGTTGTATCCTACGAGCAGTACTTC
>-|once|TRBJ2-2|TRBV10-3
CAISEGDYTGELFF
TGTGCCATCAGTGAAGGGGACTACACCGGGGAGCTGTTTTTT
>TRBD1|-|TRBJ1-2|TRBV5-6
CASSRGQGVWYGYTF
TGTGCCAGCAGCCGGGGACAGGGGGTATGGTATGGCTACACCTTC
>-|-|TRBJ1-1|TRBV5-1
CASSSSRAGERDTEAFF
TGCGCCAGCAGCTCATCCCGGGCAGGGGAGAGGGACACTGAAGCTTTCTTT
>-|-|TRBJ2-2|TRBV29-1
CTGSQNTGELFF
TGCACCGGGAGTCAGAACACCGGGGAGCTGTTTTTT
>-|-|TRBJ1-2|TRBV6-6
CASVGRDKRTPYAF
TGTGCCAGCGTCGGCCGGGACAAGCGCACCCCCTACGCCTTC
>-|-|TRBJ1-6|TRBV7-9
CASSLSSYNSPLHF
TGTGCCAGCAGCCTGAGCTCCTATAATTCACCCCTCCACTTT